Following are 25 T cell receptor beta chains from one sample sequenced in a study of T cells in narcolepsy (dated by TCRdb to the late 2010s). Library preparation used the immunoSEQ multiplex PCR assay. Drawn from immuneACCESS, this table holds only the in-frame rearrangements with V and J called that TCRdb kept. Clones are partly lost; checked studies trace under half to an unresolved V gene and leave the rest unexplained. In this sample the table shows around 20,000 clones, roughly 94% of which occur a single time. The top ten constitute under 1.3% of the sample. Sequenced material: CD45RA- memory CD4+ T cells from PBMCs. The cell subset or site label of this sample denotes: memory T cells sorted ex vivo from peripheral blood. The receptors here all came from a human donor with narcolepsy.

This clone came up once. The chain has TRBV21-1 and TRBJ1-4; the table's D call of TRBD1 was not tested on the DNA. TRBV21-1 is an annotated pseudogene. The CDR3 totals 15 residues. The CDR3 DNA sequence: TGTGCCAGCAGCAAAGTGTCCAGGGGCATTGAAAAACTGTTTTTT. Translating it yields CASSKVSRGIEKLFF.

The chain carries TRBV4-2 and TRBJ2-1; 8 positions match TRBD1. V lost 0 bases and J lost 10; bases outside the gene matches: 2. The CDR3 extends over 13 amino acids. Germline V CDR1 and CDR2: LGHNA, YNFKEQ. The CDR3 nucleotides are TGTGCCAGCAGCCAAGATGGACAGGGAGAGCAGTTCTTC. Its translation is CASSQDGQGEQFF.

This CDR3 reads CASSPIFPLAGTPYEQYF. DNA for the CDR3: TGTGCCAGCAGTCCCATATTCCCCCTGGCAGGAACACCCTACGAGCAGTACTTC. The V call is TRBV28, the J call TRBJ2-7; unclear D gene. Trimming took 5 bases from V and 2 from J, leaving 25 bases between them. CDR1 MDHEN and CDR2 SYDVKM come from the germline V gene. This CDR3 is 18 amino acids long.

The chain combines TRBV7-2 with TRBJ2-2; 9 bases map to TRBD1. V was clipped by 5 bases and J by 3 bases; unmatched bases: 4. The germline CDR1 and CDR2 sequences are SGHTA and FQGNSA. The CDR3 extends over 15 amino acids. CDR3 DNA: TGTGCCAGCAGCCCTAGGACAGGGGACACCGGGGAGCTGTTTTTT. Protein product: CASSPRTGDTGELFF.

The chain combines TRBV27 with TRBJ2-3, with TRBD2 matching over 10 bases. In germline, CDR1 is MNHEY, CDR2 SMNVEV (reference sequence). V dropped 6 bases and J dropped 2; count of bases not matched to a gene: 5. CDR3 length: 15 residues. The DNA of the CDR3 is TGTGCCAGCAGCCGGACTAGCGGATACACAGATACGCAGTATTTT. Translation: CASSRTSGYTDTQYF.

The V and J genes are TRBV18 and TRBJ1-1; D remains unclear. The CDR3 totals 12 residues. CDR1 and CDR2 (germline): KGHSH, LQKENI. Trimming removed 6 bases at V and 1 base at J, with 6 bases between. CDR3 bases: TGTGCCAGCTCGGGTTCGAACACTGAAGCTTTCTTT. It encodes CASSGSNTEAFF.

The rearrangement uses TRBV19 and TRBJ1-1; tentative D call: TRBD1 (5 bases). Germline CDR1 LNHDA, CDR2 SQIVND (reference sequence). This CDR3 has 13 amino acids. The germline V and J ends were trimmed by 7 bases and 4 bases, with 13 bases remaining between them. The CDR3 sequence is CASTRGWATEAFF. CDR3 DNA sequence: TGTGCCAGTACCCGGGGCTGGGCCACTGAAGCTTTCTTT.

The V call is TRBV10-3, the J call TRBJ1-1; the D is unclear. Germline lookup yields CDR1 ENHRY and CDR2 SYGVKD. V lost 6 bases and J 1 base, leaving 9 bases between the germline ends. The CDR3 runs 13 residues. The CDR3 sequence: CAIRRAENTEAFF. The DNA of the CDR3 is TGTGCCATCAGAAGGGCCGAGAACACTGAAGCTTTCTTT.

This clone was seen a few times. The chain employs TRBV7-2 and TRBJ2-2, with a possible D match to TRBD2 (7 bases). Germline V lookup: CDR1 SGHTA, CDR2 FQGNSA. CDR3 size: 16 residues. The V gene lost 5 bases and the J gene lost 7 bases, with 20 bases spanning the gap. The CDR3 loop is CASSPRAGAGVGELFF. CDR3 sequence (DNA): TGTGCCAGCAGCCCCAGGGCGGGGGCAGGGGTCGGGGAGCTGTTTTTT.

This clone has only a few counts. J is TRBJ2-7 and V is TRBV27; D may be TRBD1 (5 bases). Germline loops: CDR1 MNHEY, CDR2 SMNVEV (reference sequence). V was pared by 2 bases and J by 0 bases, with 11 bases between. The CDR3 spans 15 residues. This chain's CDR3 is CASSLGAGLSYEQYF. The CDR3 DNA sequence: TGTGCCAGCAGTTTAGGGGCAGGGCTCTCCTACGAGCAGTACTTC.

The rearrangement uses TRBV7-8 and TRBJ2-7, with TRBD1 identical over 11 bases. Germline-derived CDR1 and CDR2 are SGHVS and FQNEAQ. V lost 3 bases and J lost 5; bases outside the gene matches: 6. The CDR3 runs to 15 residues. The CDR3 is CASSFGQGALNEQYF. The CDR3 coding sequence is TGTGCCAGCAGCTTCGGACAGGGGGCGCTGAACGAGCAGTACTTC.

This chain uses TRBV7-8 with TRBJ1-2, with TRBD1 matching 10 bases. The CDR3 totals 17 residues. Germline-derived CDR1 and CDR2 are SGHVS and FQNEAQ. V gave up 4 bases and J gave up 2 bases; unmatched junction bases: 10. Here the CDR3 reads CASSSPGTGVLNYGYTF. CDR3 DNA: TGTGCCAGCAGCTCGCCCGGGACAGGGGTGTTAAACTATGGCTACACCTTC.

The rearrangement links TRBV7-2 to TRBJ2-5, with D possibly TRBD1 on 7 matching bases. Trimming shortened V by 7 bases and J by 5 bases, and 23 bases separated the two germline ends. Germline V gene data show CDR1 as SGHTA and CDR2 as FQGNSA. The CDR3 consists of 16 residues. CDR3 sequence reads: CASTQGGPAGRETQYF. In DNA, the CDR3 is TGTGCCAGCACCCAGGGGGGTCCCGCGGGCAGGGAGACCCAGTACTTC.

This clone was observed once. This sequence joins TRBV7-2 and TRBJ2-7, with 7 bases that match TRBD2. From germline, CDR1 is SGHTA and CDR2 FQGNSA. V was pared by 6 bases and J by 1 base, with 3 bases of the junction left unmatched. This CDR3 is 13 amino acids long. CDR3 region: CASSRGVSYEQYF. The DNA of the CDR3 is TGTGCCAGCAGTCGGGGGGTATCCTACGAGCAGTACTTC.

The V call is TRBV19, the J call TRBJ2-1; D tentatively reads TRBD1 or TRBD2 (6 bases each). V lost 3 bases to trimming and J lost 2 bases, with 11 bases between them. CDR1 is LNHDA and CDR2 is SQIVND in the germline V gene (reference sequence). The CDR3 is 15 amino acids. The CDR3 coding sequence is TGTGCCAGTAGTATTGAGGGGGAGGCCTACAATGAGCAGTTCTTC. It specifies CASSIEGEAYNEQFF.

The rearrangement uses TRBV5-1 and TRBJ2-2, with 12 bases identical to TRBD2. Germline trimming cut 1 base from V and 6 bases from J; bases unmatched to any gene: 10. The CDR3 consists of 18 residues. Germline assignment: CDR1 SGHRS and CDR2 YFSETQ. CDR3: CASSLSPRLAGVAGELFF. The CDR3 DNA sequence: TGCGCCAGCAGCTTGAGTCCCCGACTAGCGGGAGTCGCCGGGGAGCTGTTTTTT.

The chain carries TRBV25-1 and TRBJ2-1; tentatively, D is TRBD2 (5 bases). Germline V CDR1 and CDR2: MGHDK, SYGVNS. Trimming stripped 1 base from V and 4 bases from J, with 11 bases between. The CDR3 runs to 15 residues. The CDR3 sequence: CASSEFRLAYNEQFF. The DNA for the CDR3 is TGTGCCAGCAGTGAATTCCGTCTAGCTTACAATGAGCAGTTCTTC.

The chain links TRBV6-1 to TRBJ2-5; TRBD1 aligns across 9 bases. Germline assignment: CDR1 MNHNS and CDR2 SASEGT. The J segment lost 2 bases and the V segment lost 5 bases, leaving 3 bases of the junction unmatched. The CDR3 is made up of 14 amino acids. The CDR3 reads CASSKDRGQETQYF. The CDR3 coding sequence is TGTGCCAGCAGTAAAGACAGGGGGCAAGAGACCCAGTACTTC.

The rearrangement links TRBV10-2 to TRBJ2-7; maybe TRBD2 (7 bases). CDR1 is WSHSY, CDR2 SAAADI, per germline. The ends were cut back, 2 bases at V and 6 bases at J, with 14 bases in the middle. This CDR3 region has 14 residues. The CDR3 is CASSEQEGGGEQYF. The DNA of the CDR3 is TGCGCCAGCAGTGAGCAGGAGGGGGGGGGCGAGCAGTACTTC.

This sequence joins TRBV4-2 and TRBJ2-7; D unresolved. The CDR3 totals 12 residues. Germline loops: CDR1 LGHNA, CDR2 YNFKEQ. Trimming took off 4 bases at V and 7 bases at J, with 11 bases between the two ends. This CDR3 reads CASSPDRREQYF. The CDR3 DNA reads as TGTGCCAGCAGCCCTGATCGAAGAGAGCAGTACTTC.

The chain has TRBV11-2 and TRBJ2-3; either TRBD1 or TRBD2 may supply D (5 bases each). CDR1 and CDR2 from the germline V gene are SGHAT and FQNNGV. V lost 6 bases and J 8 bases, leaving 15 bases between the germline ends. CDR3 size: 13 residues. CDR3 loop: CASRPLTGGTQYF. In nucleotides, the CDR3 is TGTGCCAGCAGGCCACTAACTGGGGGTACGCAGTATTTT.

This chain links TRBV5-1 with TRBJ1-3; D possibly corresponds to TRBD1 (5 bases). The V end was cut by 4 bases, the J end by 0 bases, with 8 bases between. The CDR3 length is 14 residues. CDR1 and CDR2 from the germline V gene are SGHRS and YFSETQ. The CDR3 reads CASSQDSSGNTIYF. CDR3 DNA: TGCGCCAGCAGCCAAGACAGCTCTGGAAACACCATATATTTT.

This chain uses TRBV28 with TRBJ1-2; 7 nucleotides line up with TRBD1. Germline V lookup: CDR1 MDHEN, CDR2 SYDVKM. The CDR3 contains 15 residues. With 2 bases clipped from V and 5 bases from J, the junction kept 8 bases outside the gene matches. In DNA, the CDR3 is TGTGCCAGCAGTTTAACCGGGACAGCTCAATATGGCTACACCTTC. Translation gives CASSLTGTAQYGYTF.

The chain uses TRBV11-2 and TRBJ2-1; TRBD2 might be the D (5 bases). Germline CDR1 and CDR2: SGHAT and FQNNGV. The CDR3 spans 15 residues. V lost 5 bases to trimming and J lost 0 bases, with 11 bases between them. CDR3 DNA sequence: TGTGCCAGCAGCGAGTGGGAGAGCTCCTACAATGAGCAGTTCTTC. Translating gives CASSEWESSYNEQFF.

V gene TRBV7-2 combines with J gene TRBJ1-2, with D possibly being TRBD1 (6 bases). The V gene's germline CDR1 is SGHTA and CDR2 FQGNSA. This CDR3 contains 16 residues. The V gene lost 0 bases and the J gene lost 0 bases, with 11 bases spanning the gap. CDR3 coding DNA: TGTGCCAGCAGCTTAGCCACAGGGATGGCTAACTATGGCTACACCTTC. Translated, it gives CASSLATGMANYGYTF.